This passage covers 14 T cell receptor beta chains from one sample sequenced in a study of blood T cells in healthy people across ages (dated by TCRdb to the mid-2010s). Library generation was performed with 5' RACE. Reads for this sample came from an Illumina HiSeq 2500. A second roughly 6 to 12 cycle PCR used a sample-barcoded 5' primer and a J-beta primer mix. Clones were called with MiXCR by TCRdb after fastp trimmed the public reads at Q25, and only in-frame beta chains were retained. CDR3 protein duplicates are merged, each entry listing the most common genes and DNA. The table for this sample lists approximately 810,000 distinct CDR3 sequences; around 30% of them were counted only once. Of the sample, 15% to 20% is held by the ten largest clones. Specimen: blood. All receptors come from an elderly woman in good health.

In this sample, this clonotype turned up many times. V and J are TRBV20-1 and TRBJ2-1; TRBD1 agrees at 9 bases. The V gene end was trimmed by 6 bases and the J gene end by 3 bases; junction bases not matched to a gene: 12. The V gene's germline CDR1 is DFQATT and CDR2 SNEGSKA (reference sequence). CDR3 size: 16 residues. The CDR3 reads CSAPGGQGMSYNEQFF. Written as DNA, the CDR3 is TGCAGTGCCCCAGGGGGACAGGGAATGAGCTACAATGAGCAGTTCTTC.

This rearrangement joins TRBV2 to TRBJ1-6; D uncertain. Trimming took 6 bases from V and 8 from J, leaving 17 bases between them. CDR1 SNHLY and CDR2 FYNNEI come from the germline V gene. The CDR3 contains 15 residues. This CDR3 is CASRWKIRTDSPLHF. The CDR3 DNA sequence: TGTGCCAGCAGATGGAAGATCAGGACCGATTCACCCCTCCACTTT.

The rearrangement joins TRBV7-8 to TRBJ1-5, with D perhaps matching TRBD1 (6 bases). Germline V lookup: CDR1 SGHVS, CDR2 FQNEAQ. The CDR3 runs 14 residues. V dropped 5 bases and J dropped 3 bases, with 11 bases sitting between them. The CDR3 region is CASSGGQNNQPQHF. For the CDR3, the DNA is TGTGCCAGCAGCGGCGGACAGAACAATCAGCCCCAGCATTTT.

This chain joins TRBV7-3 and TRBJ2-4; D is perhaps TRBD1 or TRBD2 (6 bases each). V shed 0 bases and J shed 7 bases, with 13 bases lying between them. Germline-derived CDR1 and CDR2 are SGHTA and FQGTGA. The CDR3 spans 15 residues. In DNA form, the CDR3 reads TGTGCCAGCAGCTTAACGTCAACAGGGAGGAACATTCAGTACTTC. Protein sequence: CASSLTSTGRNIQYF.

This clonotype came up many times. This sequence joins TRBV5-1 and TRBJ2-7, with 8 bases that match TRBD1. The CDR3 is 14 amino acids. Germline CDR1 and CDR2: SGHRS and YFSETQ. Germline trimming cut 0 bases from V and 5 bases from J; bases unmatched to any gene: 4. The CDR3 DNA is TGCGCCAGCAGCTTGGCCAGGGGGCGGAACGAGCAGTACTTC. It encodes CASSLARGRNEQYF.

CDR3 nucleotide sequence: TGTGCCAGCTCACCCGAGCTAGAGACCCAGTACTTC. Translation: CASSPELETQYF. The rearrangement links TRBV18 to TRBJ2-5; no clear D gene. Germline values: CDR1 KGHSH, CDR2 LQKENI. This CDR3 spans 12 amino acids. Trimming shortened V by 3 bases and J by 4 bases, and 6 bases separated the two germline ends.

The rearrangement uses TRBV29-1 and TRBJ2-2; D gene unclear. V was trimmed by 6 bases and J by 9 bases, leaving 11 bases between them. The CDR3 totals 11 residues. In germline, CDR1 is SQVTM, CDR2 ANQGSEA. CDR3 coding DNA: TGCAGCGTCGCAATCGTCCGGGAGCTGTTTTTT. This gives the protein CSVAIVRELFF.

With respect to this clonotype: A much larger clone sits a single nucleotide away, making a read error possible. The genes are TRBV4-2 and TRBJ2-1; D could derive from TRBD1 or TRBD2 (6 bases each). The CDR3 sequence is 12 residues long. Looked up from germline, CDR1 is LGHNA and CDR2 is YNFKEQ. CDR3 sequence (DNA): TGTGCCAGCAGCTGGGGGGCCAATAAGCAGTTCTTC. Protein sequence: CASSWGANKQFF.

This clonotype was recorded at least ten times. This chain joins TRBV3-1 and TRBJ2-1; tentatively, D is TRBD1 (5 bases). CDR3 length equals 12 residues. From germline, CDR1 is LGHDT and CDR2 YNNKEL (reference sequence). V gave up 2 bases and J gave up 6 bases, with 5 bases separating them. For the CDR3, the DNA is TGTGCCAGCAGCCAAACAGGCAATGAGCAGTTCTTC. Its protein product is CASSQTGNEQFF.

This clonotype was recorded at least ten times. The chain employs TRBV7-2 and TRBJ2-1; TRBD2 agrees at 8 bases. This CDR3 region has 14 residues. V gave up 2 bases and J gave up 9 bases; unmatched junction bases: 6. Germline V gene sequence: CDR1 SGHTA, CDR2 FQGNSA. This CDR3 is CASSLTGLVGEQFF. The CDR3 nucleotides are TGTGCCAGCAGCTTAACGGGACTAGTAGGTGAGCAGTTCTTC.

This chain joins TRBV10-3 and TRBJ1-5; D gene ambiguous. This CDR3 contains 14 residues. Trimming shortened V by 3 bases and J by 5 bases, and 11 bases separated the two germline ends. Germline CDR1 ENHRY, CDR2 SYGVKD. The CDR3 loop reads CAISDGLDHQPQHF. Here the CDR3 DNA reads TGTGCCATCAGTGACGGCTTGGACCATCAGCCCCAGCATTTT.

Comments on this clonotype: Its ends do not fully match the called genes, so a read error is possible. Written as DNA, the CDR3 is TGTGCCGGCAGTTTGAACGGCGCTAAAGCTTTCTTT. Protein sequence: CAGSLNGAKAFF. V gene TRBV28 combines with J gene TRBJ1-1, with D unclear. Germline V gene lookup returns CDR1 MDHEN and CDR2 SYDVKM. The CDR3 loop spans 12 amino acids.

In its sample, this clonotype was seen many times. The V gene is TRBV7-2, the J gene TRBJ1-6; 7 nucleotides line up with TRBD1. This CDR3 contains 15 residues. V lost 3 bases, J lost 10 bases, and 9 bases stayed unmatched. Germline loops: CDR1 SGHTA, CDR2 FQGNSA. CDR3 bases: TGTGCCAGCAGCTTCCGCTCCAGGGGGGACTCACCCCTCCACTTT. The encoded protein is CASSFRSRGDSPLHF.

This chain uses TRBV20-1 with TRBJ1-4, with D perhaps matching TRBD1 (6 bases). Trimming stripped 2 bases from V and 3 bases from J, with 13 bases between. The CDR3 has 15 residues. Germline assignment: CDR1 DFQATT and CDR2 SNEGSKA (reference sequence). The DNA of the CDR3 is TGCAGTGCTAGAAGGGGGGTAAGGGCTAATGAAAAACTGTTTTTT. It yields the protein CSARRGVRANEKLFF.